Presented here are 4 T cell receptor beta chains from one specimen sequenced in a study of blood T cells in healthy people across ages. Combining a sample-barcoded 5' primer with a J-beta primer mix, a second PCR ran for 7 to 11 cycles. TCRdb passed the 5' RACE reads through MiXCR, listing each CDR3 protein once. Of around 1.5 million distinct CDR3 sequences listed, about 35% were seen once; the top ten hold approximately 10%. Sequenced material: blood. These receptors came from a woman aged 25 to 39 in good health.

The rearrangement uses TRBV5-1 and TRBJ2-5, with D hard to call. This CDR3 has 13 amino acids. Trimming cost V 4 bases and J 1 base, with 8 bases left between them. From germline, CDR1 is SGHRS and CDR2 YFSETQ. The CDR3 spells CASSQNLQETQYF. In DNA form, the CDR3 reads TGCGCCAGCAGCCAAAATCTCCAAGAGACCCAGTACTTC.

The chain links TRBV20-1 to TRBJ2-1; the D gene is possibly TRBD2 (6 bases). Trimming shortened V by 3 bases and J by 7 bases, and 13 bases separated the two germline ends. Germline V gives CDR1 DFQATT, CDR2 SNEGSKA (reference sequence). The CDR3 runs 13 residues. The CDR3: CSASRLARNEQFF. CDR3 in DNA: TGCAGTGCTAGTCGGCTAGCGAGGAATGAGCAGTTCTTC.

This clonotype was counted only a few times. This sequence joins TRBV10-2 and TRBJ1-5; TRBD1 matches 7 bases. CDR1 and CDR2 (germline): WSHSY, SAAADI. The CDR3 has 16 amino acids. V lost 3 bases, J lost 7 bases, and 12 bases stayed unmatched. The CDR3 DNA reads as TGCGCCAGCAGTGAAGGACAGGAATTCTCAGCGCAGCCCCAGCATTTT. Protein: CASSEGQEFSAQPQHF.

V usage is TRBV6-5 and J usage is TRBJ2-7, with 7 bases lining up with TRBD2. The germline gives CDR1 MNHEY, CDR2 SVGAGI. The V gene end was trimmed by 8 bases and the J gene end by 7 bases; junction bases not matched to a gene: 14. CDR3 size: 14 residues. The CDR3 sequence is CASCTLAEPQEQYF. Written as DNA, the CDR3 is TGTGCCAGCTGTACCCTAGCGGAACCCCAAGAGCAGTACTTC.